The sample holds many counts of the clone carrying this T cell receptor (beta chain). As yet, its antigen is unknown. V lost 1 base and J lost 3, with 4 bases in between. The CDR3 sequence is 11 residues long. CDR1 DFQATT and CDR2 SNEGSKA come from the germline V gene (reference sequence). These data belong to a study of T cells in Graves' hyperthyroidism and ophthalmopathy. The study's findings and limits: Separating ophthalmopathy from stable hyperthyroidism was achieved by a 13 V-J model.

Patients with uncontrolled infections, other autoimmune diseases, pregnancy or lactation were excluded. Amplified TCR beta CDR3 regions derived from RNA transcripts. The HTBI primer set served for first-round RT-PCR of the TCR CDR3. A single record per CDR3 protein comes from TCRdb applying MiXCR to the multiplex PCR reads. The table lists 300,000 or so distinct CDR3 sequences, 15% to 20% of them singletons, with less than 70% in the top ten. V and J are TRBV20-1 and TRBJ2-7; no clear D gene. Sequencing was carried out using blood. This TCR came from a woman aged 55-70 years with Graves' ophthalmopathy. The CDR3 DNA sequence: TGCAGTGCTAGAGGGGTCTACGAGCAGTACTTC. Translation: CSARGVYEQYF.